These T cell receptor beta chains were read from a single sample in a study of blood T cell repertoires in COVID-19. The assay was immunoSEQ multiplex PCR, and TCRdb's table has in-frame clones only and misses some. The table has 34,000 or so clones, approximately 89% seen once. Input material: peripheral blood. These receptors were obtained from a man aged 55 to 70 with active COVID-19. Each CDR3 is given with its conserved first and last residue. Each record gives: CDR3 length, V gene, clone size, J gene, D gene, CDR3 DNA, CDR3 protein. D genes are given only for firm matches. A clone size is listed for some rows: how often the clone was seen (once, few, many), or a class if it is expanded.

len: 20; v_gene: TRBV11-3; abundance: NA; j_gene: TRBJ2-4; d_gene: NA; CDR3nt: TGTGCCAGCAGCTTAGAACTCCAGGGAGGTTTTCGGTCGGCCAAAAACATTCAGTACTTC; CDR3aa: CASSLELQGGFRSAKNIQYF
len: 14; v_gene: TRBV10-1; abundance: NA; j_gene: TRBJ2-7; d_gene: TRBD1; CDR3nt: TGCGCCAGCAGTGTAGGGACAGGGTCCTACGAGCAGTACTTC; CDR3aa: CASSVGTGSYEQYF
len: 14; v_gene: TRBV6-5; abundance: NA; j_gene: TRBJ2-2; d_gene: NA; CDR3nt: TGTGCCAGCAGTTCTCACGGGAGCTCCGGGGAGCTGTTTTTT; CDR3aa: CASSSHGSSGELFF
len: 16; v_gene: TRBV24-1; abundance: few; j_gene: TRBJ2-7; d_gene: TRBD2; CDR3nt: TGTGCCACCAGTGATTTAGCTAGCGGGACGACCTACGAGCAGTACTTC; CDR3aa: CATSDLASGTTYEQYF
len: 13; v_gene: TRBV12-5; abundance: NA; j_gene: TRBJ1-1; d_gene: NA; CDR3nt: TGTGCTAGTGGTCAGGGGTCCGGATTTGAAGCTTTCTTT; CDR3aa: CASGQGSGFEAFF
len: 16; v_gene: TRBV5-4; abundance: few; j_gene: TRBJ1-6; d_gene: NA; CDR3nt: TGTGCCAGCAGCTTGGCCACGGGCAGGGGAGATTCACCCCTCCACTTT; CDR3aa: CASSLATGRGDSPLHF
len: 15; v_gene: TRBV5-5; abundance: NA; j_gene: TRBJ1-5; d_gene: NA; CDR3nt: TGTGCCAGCAGCTCAGGCAGGGGATACAATCAGCCCCAGCATTTT; CDR3aa: CASSSGRGYNQPQHF
len: 13; v_gene: TRBV28; abundance: NA; j_gene: TRBJ1-2; d_gene: NA; CDR3nt: TGTGCCAGCAGTTTATTAGCCAACTATGGCTACACCTTC; CDR3aa: CASSLLANYGYTF
len: 17; v_gene: TRBV7-9; abundance: NA; j_gene: TRBJ2-1; d_gene: NA; CDR3nt: TGTGCCAGCAGCTTAGGTCTCGGCGGGATGGCGGGGAATGAGCAGTTCTTC; CDR3aa: CASSLGLGGMAGNEQFF
len: 14; v_gene: TRBV3-1/TRBV3-2; abundance: NA; j_gene: TRBJ2-7; d_gene: TRBD2; CDR3nt: TGTGCCAGCAGCCAGGCTAGCGGGAGCTACGAGCAGTACTTC; CDR3aa: CASSQASGSYEQYF
len: 14; v_gene: TRBV19; abundance: NA; j_gene: TRBJ2-7; d_gene: TRBD1; CDR3nt: TGTGCCACCGGGACCAGGACAGGGACCTACGAGCAGTACTTC; CDR3aa: CATGTRTGTYEQYF
len: 13; v_gene: TRBV6-5; abundance: once; j_gene: TRBJ1-2; d_gene: NA; CDR3nt: TGTGCCAGCAGCCAACAGGGAGACTATGGCTACACCTTC; CDR3aa: CASSQQGDYGYTF
len: 16; v_gene: TRBV24-1; abundance: few; j_gene: TRBJ1-6; d_gene: TRBD1; CDR3nt: TGTGCCACCAGTCCCCATCACAGGGGGAAAAATTCACCCCTCCACTTT; CDR3aa: CATSPHHRGKNSPLHF
len: 16; v_gene: TRBV2; abundance: NA; j_gene: TRBJ2-1; d_gene: TRBD2; CDR3nt: TGTGCCAGCAGCCCGAAAAGCGGGAGAACCAACAATGAGCAGTTCTTC; CDR3aa: CASSPKSGRTNNEQFF
len: 16; v_gene: TRBV6-6; abundance: NA; j_gene: TRBJ1-3; d_gene: NA; CDR3nt: TGTGCCAGCAGTTACGTTGCCCGGGTGTCTGGAAACACCATATATTTT; CDR3aa: CASSYVARVSGNTIYF
len: 14; v_gene: TRBV10-3; abundance: NA; j_gene: TRBJ2-7; d_gene: NA; CDR3nt: TGTGCCATCAGGCCAACAGGGAACTCCTACGAGCAGTACTTC; CDR3aa: CAIRPTGNSYEQYF